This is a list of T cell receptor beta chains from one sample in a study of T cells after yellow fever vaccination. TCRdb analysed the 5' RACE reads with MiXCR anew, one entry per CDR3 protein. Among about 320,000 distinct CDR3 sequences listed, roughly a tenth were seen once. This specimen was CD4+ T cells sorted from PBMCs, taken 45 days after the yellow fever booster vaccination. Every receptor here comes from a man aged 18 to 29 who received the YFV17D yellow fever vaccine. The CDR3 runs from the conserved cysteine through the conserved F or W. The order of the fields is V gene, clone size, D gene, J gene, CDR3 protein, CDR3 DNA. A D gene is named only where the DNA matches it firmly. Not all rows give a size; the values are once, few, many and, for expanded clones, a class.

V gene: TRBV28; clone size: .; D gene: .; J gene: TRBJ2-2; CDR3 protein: CASRFSNTGELFF; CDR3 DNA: TGTGCCAGCAGATTCTCGAACACCGGGGAGCTGTTTTTT
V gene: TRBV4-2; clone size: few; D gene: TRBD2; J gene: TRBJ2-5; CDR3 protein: CASSQPGLAQETQYF; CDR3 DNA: TGTGCCAGCAGCCAACCGGGACTAGCGCAAGAGACCCAGTACTTC
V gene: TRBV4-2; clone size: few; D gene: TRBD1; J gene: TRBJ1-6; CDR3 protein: CASSQDRDRVRPLHF; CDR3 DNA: TGTGCCAGCAGCCAAGATCGGGACAGAGTACGGCCCCTCCACTTT
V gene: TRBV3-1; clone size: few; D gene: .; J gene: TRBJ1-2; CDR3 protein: CASSQGTGQANYGYTF; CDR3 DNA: TGTGCCAGCAGCCAAGGGACGGGTCAAGCTAACTATGGCTACACCTTC
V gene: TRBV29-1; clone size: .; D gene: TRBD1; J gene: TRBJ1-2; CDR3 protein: CSVEIVKGADGGYTF; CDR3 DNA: TGCAGCGTTGAAATCGTGAAGGGGGCCGACGGTGGCTACACCTTC
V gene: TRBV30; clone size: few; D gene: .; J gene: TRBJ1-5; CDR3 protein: CAWSPLNPGQPQHF; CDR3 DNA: TGTGCCTGGAGCCCTTTGAATCCCGGTCAGCCCCAGCATTTT
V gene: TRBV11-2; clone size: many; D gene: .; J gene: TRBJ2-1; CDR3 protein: CASSLGQNEQFF; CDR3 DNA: TGTGCCAGCAGCTTAGGGCAGAATGAGCAGTTCTTC
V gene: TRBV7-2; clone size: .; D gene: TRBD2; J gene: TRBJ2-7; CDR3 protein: CASSLAGGSFSEQYF; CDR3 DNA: TGTGCCAGCAGCTTAGCGGGGGGGTCGTTTAGCGAGCAGTACTTC
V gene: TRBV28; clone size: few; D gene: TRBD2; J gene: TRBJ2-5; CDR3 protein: CASSFWGTSEETQYF; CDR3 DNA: TGTGCCAGCAGTTTTTGGGGGACTAGCGAAGAGACCCAGTACTTC
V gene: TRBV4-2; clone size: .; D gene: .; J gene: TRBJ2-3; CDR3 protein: CASSQARGQGTDTQYF; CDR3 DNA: TGTGCCAGCAGCCAAGCCCGGGGGCAGGGCACAGATACGCAGTATTTT
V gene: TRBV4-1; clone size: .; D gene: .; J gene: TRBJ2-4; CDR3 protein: CASSQTGAWDIQYF; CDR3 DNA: TGCGCCAGCAGCCAAACGGGGGCGTGGGACATTCAGTACTTC
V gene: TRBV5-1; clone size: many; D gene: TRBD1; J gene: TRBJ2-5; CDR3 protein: CASSGGQGAETQYF; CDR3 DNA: TGCGCCAGCAGCGGGGGACAGGGTGCGGAGACCCAGTACTTC
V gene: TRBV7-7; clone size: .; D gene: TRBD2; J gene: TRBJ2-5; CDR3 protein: CASSLTPGLAGGHETQYF; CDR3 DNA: TGTGCCAGCAGCTTGACCCCCGGACTAGCGGGGGGGCACGAGACCCAGTACTTC
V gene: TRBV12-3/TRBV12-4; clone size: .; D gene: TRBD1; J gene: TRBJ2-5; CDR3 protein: CASSFGTEETQYF; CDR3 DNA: TGTGCCAGCAGTTTCGGGACAGAAGAGACCCAGTACTTC
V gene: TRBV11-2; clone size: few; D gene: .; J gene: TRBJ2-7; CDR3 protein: CASSSHRGLGPLYEQYF; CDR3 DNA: TGTGCCAGCAGCTCCCATCGCGGCCTAGGTCCCCTCTACGAGCAGTACTTC
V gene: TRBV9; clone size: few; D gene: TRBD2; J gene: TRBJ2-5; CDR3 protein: CASSVGGGGAGETQYF; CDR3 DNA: TGTGCCAGCAGCGTAGGCGGCGGGGGGGCCGGAGAGACCCAGTACTTC
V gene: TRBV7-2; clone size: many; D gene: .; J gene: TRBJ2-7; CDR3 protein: CASSLVSESYEQYF; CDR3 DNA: TGTGCCAGCAGCTTAGTGTCAGAGTCCTACGAGCAGTACTTC
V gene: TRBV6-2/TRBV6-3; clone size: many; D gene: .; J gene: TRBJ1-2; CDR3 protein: CASSETSYGYTF; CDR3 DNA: TGTGCCAGCTCGGAGACCTCCTATGGCTACACCTTC
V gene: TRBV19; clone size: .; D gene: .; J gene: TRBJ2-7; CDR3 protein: CASSIAGTGGPEQYF; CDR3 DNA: TGTGCCAGTAGTATAGCCGGAACTGGGGGTCCCGAGCAGTACTTC
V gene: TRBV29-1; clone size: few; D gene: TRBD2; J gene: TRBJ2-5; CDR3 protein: CSVEALSSGLGQYF; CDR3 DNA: TGCAGCGTTGAAGCGTTGTCTAGCGGGCTGGGCCAGTACTTC
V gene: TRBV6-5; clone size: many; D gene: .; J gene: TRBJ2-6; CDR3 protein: CASSYSHLTSGANVLTF; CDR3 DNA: TGTGCCAGCAGTTACAGCCATCTGACCTCTGGGGCCAACGTCCTGACTTTC
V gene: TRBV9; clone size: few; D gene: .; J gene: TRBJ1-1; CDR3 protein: CASSSRGGTEAFF; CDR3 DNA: TGTGCCAGCAGCTCTCGGGGGGGCACTGAAGCTTTCTTT
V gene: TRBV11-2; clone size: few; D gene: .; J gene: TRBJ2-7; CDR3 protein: CASSLTLHEQYF; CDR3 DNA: TGTGCCAGCAGTCTCACGCTACACGAGCAGTACTTC
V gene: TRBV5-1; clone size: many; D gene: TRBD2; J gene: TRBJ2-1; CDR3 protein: CASSLVLGGIDEQFF; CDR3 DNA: TGCGCCAGCAGCTTGGTTCTGGGGGGGATCGATGAGCAGTTCTTC
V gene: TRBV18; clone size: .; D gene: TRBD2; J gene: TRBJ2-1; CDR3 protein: CASSLGGTKFF; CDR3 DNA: TGTGCCAGCTCACTCGGGGGGACCAAGTTCTTC
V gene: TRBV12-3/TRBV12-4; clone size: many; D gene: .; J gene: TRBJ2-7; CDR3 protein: CASSFTGDPRAEQYF; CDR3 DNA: TGTGCCAGCAGTTTCACCGGGGACCCCCGGGCCGAGCAGTACTTC
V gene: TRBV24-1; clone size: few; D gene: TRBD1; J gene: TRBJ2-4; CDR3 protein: CATSETDRVNIQYF; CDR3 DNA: TGTGCCACCAGTGAAACGGACAGGGTAAACATTCAGTACTTC
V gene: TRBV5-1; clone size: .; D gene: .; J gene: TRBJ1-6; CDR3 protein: CASSLGSSGRDAPPLHF; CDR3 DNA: TGCGCCAGCAGCTTGGGGTCTAGTGGCAGGGATGCGCCTCCCCTCCACTTT
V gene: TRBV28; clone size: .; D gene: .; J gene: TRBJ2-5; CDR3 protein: CASSPDKLASGTQYF; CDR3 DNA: TGTGCCAGCAGCCCCGATAAACTAGCTTCGGGGACCCAGTACTTC
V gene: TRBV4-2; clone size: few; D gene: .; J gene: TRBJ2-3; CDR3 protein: CASSQPGQAPTDTQYF; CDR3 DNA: TGTGCCAGCAGCCAACCCGGACAAGCTCCCACAGATACGCAGTATTTT
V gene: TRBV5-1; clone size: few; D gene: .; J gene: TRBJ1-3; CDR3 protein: CASSYGQPGRDTIYF; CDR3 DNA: TGCGCCAGCAGCTATGGACAGCCGGGTCGGGACACCATATATTTT
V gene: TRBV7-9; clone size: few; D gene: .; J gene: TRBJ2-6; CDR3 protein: CASGNSGANVLTF; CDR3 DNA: TGTGCCAGCGGGAACTCTGGGGCCAACGTCCTGACTTTC
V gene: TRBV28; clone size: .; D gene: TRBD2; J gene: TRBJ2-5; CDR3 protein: CASSPGLGGRETQYF; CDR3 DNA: TGTGCCAGCAGTCCGGGACTAGGCGGTCGAGAGACCCAGTACTTC
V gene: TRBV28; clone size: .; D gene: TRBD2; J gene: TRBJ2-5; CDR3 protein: CASRSGGPQETQYF; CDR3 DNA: TGTGCCAGCCGGAGCGGGGGGCCGCAAGAGACCCAGTACTTC
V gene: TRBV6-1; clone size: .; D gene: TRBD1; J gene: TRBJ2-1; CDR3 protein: CASSETRTGRGEQFF; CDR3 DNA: TGTGCCAGCAGTGAAACCCGGACAGGACGTGGTGAGCAGTTCTTC
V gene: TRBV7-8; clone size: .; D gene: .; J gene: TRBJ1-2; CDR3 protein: CASSLGGPGYGYTF; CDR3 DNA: TGTGCCAGCAGCCTCGGGGGACCAGGATATGGCTACACCTTC
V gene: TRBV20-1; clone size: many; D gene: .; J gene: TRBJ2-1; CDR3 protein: CSATSNEQFF; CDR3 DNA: TGCAGTGCTACGAGCAATGAGCAGTTCTTC
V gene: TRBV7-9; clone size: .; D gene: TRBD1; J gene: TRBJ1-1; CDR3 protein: CASSHGQGGWEAFF; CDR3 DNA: TGTGCCAGCAGCCACGGACAGGGTGGGTGGGAAGCTTTCTTT
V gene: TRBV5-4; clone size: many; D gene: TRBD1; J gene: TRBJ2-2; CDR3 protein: CASSYRTGPNTGELFF; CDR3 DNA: TGTGCCAGCAGCTATCGGACAGGCCCGAACACCGGGGAGCTGTTTTTT
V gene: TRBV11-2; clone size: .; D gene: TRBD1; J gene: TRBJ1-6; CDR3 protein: CASSSPGTGAGSPLHF; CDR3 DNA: TGTGCCAGCAGCTCACCCGGGACAGGGGCTGGGTCACCCCTCCACTTT
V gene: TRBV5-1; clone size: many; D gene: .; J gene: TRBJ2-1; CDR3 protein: CASSLEGEQFF; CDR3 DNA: TGCGCCAGCAGCTTGGAGGGGGAGCAGTTCTTC
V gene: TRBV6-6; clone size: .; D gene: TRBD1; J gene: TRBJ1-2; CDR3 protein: CASSYGGTDYGYTF; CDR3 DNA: TGTGCCAGCAGTTACGGTGGGACAGACTATGGCTACACCTTC
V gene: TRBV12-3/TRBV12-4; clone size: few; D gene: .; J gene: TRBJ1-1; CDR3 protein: CASTLGGYTEAFF; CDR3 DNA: TGTGCCAGCACCCTAGGAGGGTACACTGAAGCTTTCTTT
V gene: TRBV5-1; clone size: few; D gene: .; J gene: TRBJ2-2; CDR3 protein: CASSIGGAGAGELFF; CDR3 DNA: TGCGCCAGCAGCATTGGAGGGGCAGGTGCCGGGGAGCTGTTTTTT